This T cell receptor beta chain derives from a study of blood T cell repertoires in COVID-19. About the research overall: Whether acute or convalescent, the COVID-19 samples came from the United States, Italy and Spain. The analysed material was cDNA or gDNA that came from T cells, B-cell-depleted T cells, or PBMCs.

Methods used by the authors: Cell counts per sample came from amplifying reference gene primers. Profiled with immunoSEQ multiplex PCR; TCRdb holds only in-frame clones, not every one. That table furnishes V, J and clone size, whereas the DNA furnished D and trimming. There are more than 75,000 clones in the sample; approximately 90% occur only once, and 4.5% to 5.5% lies in the top ten. The material sequenced was peripheral blood. The TCR sequence derives from an elderly woman with active COVID-19.

The CDR3 nucleotides read TGTGCCAGCAGTGTTCGAGAAGACACCATATATTTT. It encodes CASSVREDTIYF. J is TRBJ1-3 and V is TRBV6-4; D is uncertain. V dropped 4 bases and J dropped 8 bases, with 9 bases sitting between them. The germline V gene has CDR1 MRHNA and CDR2 SNTAGT. The CDR3 runs 12 residues.